This entry lists 4 T cell receptor beta chains sequenced from one sample in a study of Ad26.COV2.S vaccination and SARS-CoV-2 variants. Sequencing used immunoSEQ multiplex PCR; TCRdb keeps in-frame clones, though not all of them. In the table there are some 640,000 clones, 70% to 90% of which are singletons. Stated treatment: 15 to 20 received Ad26.COV2.S at low or high dose, single or two shots; 5 received placebo; per-sample allocation not given. Specimens were obtained on day 63 following the first vaccine or placebo injection. This specimen consisted of peripheral blood, obtained in a trial of Ad26.COV2.S vaccine versus placebo. The receptor set was obtained from a person aged 18-65 years who received the Ad26.COV2.S COVID-19 vaccine or a placebo.

The chain couples TRBV20-1 to TRBJ1-1, with D tentatively TRBD1 (5 bases). V was trimmed by 1 base and J by 9 bases, leaving 9 bases between them. Germline V gene data show CDR1 as DFQATT and CDR2 as SNEGSKA (reference sequence). The CDR3 is 11 amino acids. The CDR3 reads CSARVQGQAFF. Here the CDR3 DNA reads TGCAGTGCTAGAGTCCAGGGTCAAGCTTTCTTT.

J is TRBJ2-5 and V is TRBV19, with 7 bases fitting TRBD2. Germline CDR1 LNHDA, CDR2 SQIVND (reference sequence). This CDR3 contains 13 residues. Trimming took 5 bases from V and 7 from J; bases not matched to a gene: 7. Here the CDR3 DNA reads TGTGCCAGTAGTTCCAGGACTAGAGGGACCCAGTACTTC. It encodes CASSSRTRGTQYF.

The chain carries TRBV27 and TRBJ1-5; D may be TRBD1 (6 bases). The CDR3 loop spans 14 amino acids. V dropped 6 bases and J dropped 7 bases, with 16 bases sitting between them. CDR1 and CDR2 from the germline V gene are MNHEY and SMNVEV (reference sequence). CDR3 nucleotide sequence: TGTGCCAGCAGCAAGGGGGAGGGGATCCAGCCCCAGCATTTT. This translates into CASSKGEGIQPQHF.

The gene calls are TRBV4-3 and TRBJ1-4, with TRBD1 matching over 8 bases. Looked up from germline, CDR1 is LGHNA and CDR2 is YSLEER. This CDR3 spans 15 amino acids. J gave up 7 bases and V 2 bases, and 6 bases lay outside the gene matches. The DNA for the CDR3 is TGCGCCAGCAGCCAACCGGACAGGGATAGTGAAAAACTGTTTTTT. Protein: CASSQPDRDSEKLFF.